These 21 T cell receptor beta chains were all obtained from the same sample, sequenced in a study of blood T cell repertoires in COVID-19. Assay: immunoSEQ multiplex PCR; the TCRdb copy retains only in-frame clones and omits some. This table holds around 62,000 clones, 88% found once. Sample: peripheral blood. The receptors derive from a human donor in a cohort sampled during active COVID-19.

J is TRBJ1-5 and V is TRBV2; D gene ambiguous. Germline V CDR1 and CDR2: SNHLY, FYNNEI. V lost 3 bases, J lost 4 bases, and 13 bases lay in between. The CDR3 extends over 15 amino acids. CDR3 amino acids: CASSDGERENQPQHF. CDR3 nucleotides: TGTGCCAGCAGTGACGGAGAAAGGGAGAATCAGCCCCAGCATTTT.

V and J are TRBV2 and TRBJ2-7; 10 bases match TRBD1. Per the germline V gene, CDR1 is SNHLY and CDR2 is FYNNEI. The CDR3 is 14 residues long. V lost 7 bases and J lost 3; bases outside the gene matches: 6. The CDR3 bases are TGTGCCAGCAAGACCCGGGACAGGGGCTACGAGCAGTACTTC. It specifies CASKTRDRGYEQYF.

This rearrangement joins TRBV2 to TRBJ2-4; perhaps TRBD1 as D (7 bases). V lost 7 bases and J lost 6, with 16 bases in between. CDR3 length: 14 amino acids. The germline CDR1 and CDR2 sequences are SNHLY and FYNNEI. This CDR3 reads CASKHGGGSNIQYF. CDR3 nucleotides: TGTGCCAGCAAGCACGGAGGGGGCTCAAACATTCAGTACTTC.

The V call is TRBV30, the J call TRBJ1-1; 8 nucleotides align to TRBD1. V gave up 4 bases and J gave up 0 bases; unmatched junction bases: 7. Germline V gene sequence: CDR1 GTSNPN, CDR2 SVGIG (reference sequence). This CDR3 is built from 15 residues. CDR3 protein: CAWTPRTGMNTEAFF. The DNA of the CDR3 is TGTGCCTGGACCCCCCGGACAGGGATGAACACTGAAGCTTTCTTT.

The V call is TRBV6-2 or TRBV6-3, the J call TRBJ2-7; D call uncertain. Trimming left V 6 bases short and J 3 bases short, with 9 bases between. The CDR3 consists of 12 residues. CDR1 is MNHEY, CDR2 SVGEGT, per germline. This chain's CDR3 is CASSRALYEQYF. For the CDR3, the DNA is TGTGCCAGCAGCCGGGCCCTCTACGAGCAGTACTTC.

Written as DNA, the CDR3 is TGTGCCAGCAGTTTGTCAAATCCCTACGAGCAGTACTTC. Translating it yields CASSLSNPYEQYF. The chain joins TRBV27 to TRBJ2-7; D not resolved. CDR3 length: 13 residues. V was cut by 3 bases and J by 2 bases, with 8 bases left in between. Germline values: CDR1 MNHEY, CDR2 SMNVEV (reference sequence).

The chain uses TRBV7-9 and TRBJ1-1; no firm D call. Per the germline V gene, CDR1 is SEHNR and CDR2 is FQNEAQ (reference sequence). The CDR3 extends over 14 amino acids. Between the trimmed V and J ends, which lost 4 bases and 4 bases, there was a span of 13 bases. The CDR3 region is CASSSETGVTEAFF. The CDR3 DNA reads TGTGCCAGCAGCTCGGAGACCGGGGTCACTGAAGCTTTCTTT. Full variable domain (outside the CDR3, taken from reference TRBV7-9 and TRBJ1-1): DTGVSQNPRHKITKRGQNVTFRCDPISEHNRLYWYRQTLGQGPEFLTYFQNEAQLEKSRLLSDRFSAERPKGSFSTLEIQRTEQGDSAMYLCASSSETGVTEAFFGQGTRLTVV.

The chain couples TRBV6-1 to TRBJ2-3, with TRBD2 as a possible D gene (6 bases). This CDR3 has 14 amino acids. Germline-derived CDR1 and CDR2 are MNHNS and SASEGT. Trimming stripped 2 bases from V and 7 bases from J, with 13 bases between. CDR3 nucleotide sequence: TGTGCCAGCAGTGAATTCGGGGGTCCTAATACGCAGTATTTT. It specifies CASSEFGGPNTQYF.

This clone showed up just once. The CDR3 region has the DNA TGTGCCAGCAGCCAAGTATCAGGTCGTGACACTGAAGCTTTCTTT. It encodes CASSQVSGRDTEAFF. The rearrangement joins TRBV3-1 (or the pseudogene TRBV3-2) to TRBJ1-1; no firm D call. The CDR3 consists of 15 residues. The V end lost 1 base, the J end lost 3 bases, and 12 bases lay between the germline ends. CDR1 and CDR2 (germline): LGHDT, YNNKEL (reference sequence).

V gene TRBV19 combines with J gene TRBJ2-5; 7 bases fit TRBD1. The CDR3 extends over 15 amino acids. Losses at the gene ends were 5 bases for V and 7 bases for J; bases not matched to a gene: 13. Germline loops: CDR1 LNHDA, CDR2 SQIVND (reference sequence). The CDR3 region is CASSFDRVSGGTQYF. The CDR3 DNA reads as TGTGCCAGTAGTTTTGACAGGGTTTCGGGTGGGACCCAGTACTTC.

The chain carries TRBV19 and TRBJ2-7; D is possibly TRBD1 (6 bases). V was clipped by 10 bases and J by 5 bases, with 21 bases between them. The CDR3 loop spans 14 amino acids. The germline gives CDR1 LNHDA, CDR2 SQIVND (reference sequence). DNA of the CDR3: TGTGCCACCCGCTGGGCGCTGGGGGCCCACGAGCAGTACTTC. Translated, it gives CATRWALGAHEQYF.

The chain uses TRBV6-2 or TRBV6-3 and TRBJ2-1; D not certain. In germline, CDR1 is MNHEY, CDR2 SVGEGT. The CDR3 extends over 17 amino acids. V was shortened by 4 bases and J by 0 bases, with 16 bases between the two germline ends. This chain's CDR3 is CASSSTSGLLSYNEQFF. CDR3 in DNA: TGTGCCAGCAGTTCCACCTCAGGCCTACTCTCCTACAATGAGCAGTTCTTC.

V usage is TRBV5-1 and J usage is TRBJ2-2; D call uncertain. V lost 4 bases and J lost 2, with 15 bases in between. CDR3 length equals 16 residues. CDR1 is SGHRS, CDR2 YFSETQ, per germline. Here the CDR3 reads CASSPGEQINTGELFF. CDR3 nucleotides: TGCGCCAGCAGCCCCGGTGAACAGATAAACACCGGGGAGCTGTTTTTT.

The chain carries TRBV28 and TRBJ2-7; D ambiguous. Germline V gene data show CDR1 as MDHEN and CDR2 as SYDVKM. V was shortened by 4 bases and J by 3 bases, with 7 bases between the two germline ends. The CDR3 spans 12 residues. In nucleotides, the CDR3 is TGTGCCAGCAGTTGGGCAGACTACGAGCAGTACTTC. Translating gives CASSWADYEQYF.

The rearrangement uses TRBV5-6 and TRBJ2-7; the match to TRBD2 covers 10 bases. The junction had 0 bases not matched to a gene; V was cut back by 3 bases and J by 3 bases. CDR1 is SGHDT, CDR2 YYEEEE, per germline. The CDR3 totals 13 residues. The CDR3 DNA reads as TGTGCCAGCAGCTCTAGCGGGAGCTACGAGCAGTACTTC. Encoded protein: CASSSSGSYEQYF. The entire variable domain, with the rest obtained from reference TRBV5-6 and TRBJ2-7, is as follows: DAGVTQSPTHLIKTRGQQVTLRCSPKSGHDTVSWYQQALGQGPQFIFQYYEEEERQRGNFPDRFSGHQFPNYSSELNVNALLLGDSALYLCASSSSGSYEQYFGPGTRLTVT.

The CDR3, as DNA: TGTGCCACCAGCAGAGGGGCAGGGATGTCTGAGCAGTTCTTC. Translation: CATSRGAGMSEQFF. The V call is TRBV15, the J call TRBJ2-1; possibly TRBD1 for D (5 bases). The CDR3 spans 14 residues. Germline values: CDR1 LNHNV, CDR2 YYDKDF (reference sequence). Deletions cut 1 base from V and 9 bases from J, with 13 bases between.

In this sample, this clone turned up once. The chain couples TRBV7-2 to TRBJ2-2; unclear D gene. V was clipped by 2 bases and J by 6 bases, with 7 bases between them. Germline V gene data show CDR1 as SGHTA and CDR2 as FQGNSA. This CDR3 has 13 residues. CDR3 amino acids: CASSLFNPGELFF. CDR3 in DNA: TGTGCCAGCAGCTTATTCAATCCCGGGGAGCTGTTTTTT.

This rearrangement joins TRBV18 to TRBJ1-1; no reliable D call. This CDR3 is built from 14 residues. Looked up from germline, CDR1 is KGHSH and CDR2 is LQKENI. Trimming left V 5 bases short and J 1 base short, with 11 bases between. CDR3 sequence reads: CASSSSSGNTEAFF. For the CDR3, the DNA is TGTGCCAGCTCATCGTCGTCGGGGAACACTGAAGCTTTCTTT.

This chain joins TRBV27 and TRBJ1-3; TRBD1 might be the D (6 bases). Trimming removed 4 bases from V and 5 bases from J, with 12 bases in between. The germline CDR1 and CDR2 sequences are MNHEY and SMNVEV (reference sequence). The CDR3 is 14 residues long. CDR3 in amino acids: CASSSQGSRNTIYF. Here the CDR3 DNA reads TGTGCCAGCAGTTCTCAGGGGAGTAGAAACACCATATATTTT.

The chain is built from TRBV7-8 and TRBJ1-5, with 9 bases fitting TRBD1. Per germline, CDR1 SGHVS and CDR2 FQNEAQ. The trim removed 3 bases at V and 6 bases at J, leaving 6 bases unmatched. This CDR3 comprises 15 residues. The DNA of the CDR3 is TGTGCCAGCAGCTTGTCGGGACAGGGAGGTCAGCCCCAGCATTTT. Protein product: CASSLSGQGGQPQHF.

This chain links TRBV4-3 with TRBJ2-1; 10 nucleotides align to TRBD2. Looked up from germline, CDR1 is LGHNA and CDR2 is YSLEER. J gave up 2 bases and V 2 bases, and 0 bases lay outside the gene matches. This CDR3 contains 15 residues. The CDR3 here is CASSQLAGAYNEQFF. As DNA, the CDR3 is TGCGCCAGCAGCCAACTAGCGGGGGCCTACAATGAGCAGTTCTTC.